One sample yielded the 7 T cell receptor beta chains listed below, sequenced in a study of T cells after yellow fever vaccination. TCRdb redid the calling of the 5' RACE reads with MiXCR, one entry per CDR3 protein. The sample lists around 300,000 distinct CDR3 sequences, approximately 13% occurring once. The sample was CD4+ T cells sorted from PBMCs, taken 45 days after the yellow fever booster vaccination. The receptor source for this set is a young man who received the YFV17D yellow fever vaccine.

This clonotype was seen only a few times. The chain carries TRBV10-3 and TRBJ1-6; 10 nucleotides align to TRBD1. The CDR3 loop spans 15 amino acids. Germline CDR1 is ENHRY and CDR2 is SYGVKD. The V segment lost 3 bases and the J segment 7 bases; nucleotides outside the gene matches: 3. The CDR3 region has the DNA TGTGCCATCAGTGACACGGGACAGGGGAATTCACCCCTCCACTTT. Protein sequence: CAISDTGQGNSPLHF.

The chain couples TRBV5-5 to TRBJ2-5; no clear D. This CDR3 region has 13 residues. Germline V CDR1 and CDR2: SGHKS, YYEKEE (reference sequence). V was pared by 5 bases and J by 1 base, with 9 bases between. The CDR3 DNA reads TGTGCCAGCAGACTTTTCCCCCAAGAGACCCAGTACTTC. This translates into CASRLFPQETQYF. Using reference TRBV5-5 and TRBJ2-5 for the parts outside the CDR3, the full variable domain is DAGVTQSPTHLIKTRGQQVTLRCSPISGHKSVSWYQQVLGQGPQFIFQYYEKEERGRGNFPDRFSARQFPNYSSELNVNALLLGDSALYLCASRLFPQETQYFGPGTRLLVL.

This clonotype was seen a handful of times. The CDR3 loop reads CASSVRVGDGYTF. The CDR3, as DNA: TGTGCCAGCAGCGTCAGGGTGGGGGATGGCTACACCTTC. V usage is TRBV7-9 and J usage is TRBJ1-2; D might be TRBD1 (5 bases). V was clipped by 5 bases and J by 6 bases, with 13 bases between them. CDR1 SEHNR and CDR2 FQNEAQ come from the germline V gene (reference sequence). This CDR3 spans 13 amino acids.

Worth noting for this clonotype: At one of its ends the junction is not consistent with the germline gene, which may arise from a read error. V gene TRBV7-2 combines with J gene TRBJ2-7, with a weak D call TRBD1 (5 bases). CDR1 is SGHTA, CDR2 FQGNSA, per germline. The CDR3 is made up of 13 amino acids. The CDR3 here is CASRLGDMLEQYF. The CDR3 bases are TGTGCCAGCCGCTTAGGGGATATGCTCGAGCAGTACTTC. The full variable domain, its missing parts supplied by reference TRBV7-2 and TRBJ2-7, is GAGVSQSPSNKVTEKGKDVELRCDPISGHTALYWYRQSLGQGLEFLIYFQGNSAPDKSGLPSDRFSAERTGGSVSTLTIQRTQQEDSAVYLCASRLGDMLEQYFGPGTRLTVT.

This clonotype was seen a few times. V usage is TRBV20-1 and J usage is TRBJ1-5; D ambiguous. The CDR3 loop spans 13 amino acids. V was shortened by 5 bases and J by 3 bases, with 11 bases between the two germline ends. Looked up from germline, CDR1 is DFQATT and CDR2 is SNEGSKA (reference sequence). The chain's CDR3 is CSARWEFNQPQHF. CDR3 coding DNA: TGCAGTGCTCGGTGGGAGTTCAATCAGCCCCAGCATTTT.

This clonotype was counted only a few times. This chain uses TRBV5-4 with TRBJ2-7, with D possibly matching TRBD1 (5 bases). V was trimmed by 0 bases and J by 4 bases, leaving 11 bases between them. The CDR3 runs to 14 residues. Germline values: CDR1 SGHNT, CDR2 YYREEE (reference sequence). In nucleotides, the CDR3 is TGTGCCAGCAGCTTGGAGGGGCGCCTGTACGAGCAGTACTTC. This codes for CASSLEGRLYEQYF.

This clonotype turned up a few times. The V call is TRBV12-3 or TRBV12-4, the J call TRBJ1-2; D is perhaps TRBD1 (6 bases). The CDR3 consists of 13 residues. V lost 6 bases to trimming and J lost 5 bases, with 13 bases between them. The CDR3 DNA reads TGTGCCAGCAGGGTCGGGGGCGCGTATGGCTACACCTTC. It yields the protein CASRVGGAYGYTF.